What follows are 8 T cell receptor beta chains derived from one specimen sequenced in a study of shared clonotypes between healthy human individuals. Some clones are missing from TCRdb's copy, which holds only in-frame ones; the method was immunoSEQ multiplex PCR. The table has about 1.4 million clones, more than 95% seen once. Sequences were obtained from naive CD4+ T cells sorted from blood. Subset defined: CD45RA+ positively selected. All receptors come from a man aged 25-45 years in good health.

The chain employs TRBV5-1 and TRBJ1-5; 9 nucleotides align to TRBD1. CDR1 is SGHRS and CDR2 is YFSETQ in the germline V gene. After removal of 3 bases from V and 4 bases from J, the junction contained 8 bases not matched to a gene. The CDR3 is made up of 16 amino acids. The CDR3 DNA reads TGCGCCAGCAGCTGGGGGGACAGGGATTCGAATCAGCCCCAGCATTTT. Its translation: CASSWGDRDSNQPQHF.

The chain carries TRBV7-9 and TRBJ2-1; D is perhaps TRBD1 (6 bases). The CDR3 sequence is 18 residues long. Germline CDR1 SEHNR, CDR2 FQNEAQ (reference sequence). Trimming left V 1 base short and J 4 bases short, with 20 bases between. The CDR3 spells CASSLGGGVGNQYNEQFF. CDR3 nucleotides: TGTGCCAGCAGCTTAGGAGGGGGTGTCGGGAACCAGTACAATGAGCAGTTCTTC.

The V and J genes are TRBV4-3 and TRBJ2-1, with 7 bases that match TRBD2. This CDR3 contains 17 residues. V was pared by 0 bases and J by 0 bases, with 5 bases of the junction left unmatched. Germline CDR1 reads LGHNA; CDR2 reads YSLEER. CDR3 loop: CASSQDQRDPSYNEQFF. The CDR3 coding sequence is TGCGCCAGCAGCCAAGACCAGCGGGACCCCTCCTACAATGAGCAGTTCTTC.

On this clone itself: Other DNA sequences in the same sample also yield this CDR3. The chain joins TRBV5-4 to TRBJ1-2; D gene uncertain. V was shortened by 4 bases and J by 8 bases, with 21 bases between the two germline ends. The length of the CDR3 is 15 residues. In germline, CDR1 is SGHNT, CDR2 YYREEE (reference sequence). This CDR3 is CASSPPPGRRPGYTF. DNA of the CDR3: TGTGCCAGCAGCCCCCCACCGGGCCGACGGCCCGGCTACACCTTC.

V gene TRBV6-6 combines with J gene TRBJ2-7, with D possibly matching TRBD2 (5 bases). This CDR3 has 15 amino acids. V shed 6 bases and J shed 6 bases, with 21 bases lying between them. CDR1 and CDR2 (germline): MNHNY, SVGAGI (reference sequence). The CDR3 DNA sequence: TGTGCCAGCAGACACACAAGCGGAGCCCCCTCCGAGCAGTACTTC. This translates into CASRHTSGAPSEQYF.

The chain combines TRBV7-8 with TRBJ2-2; D might be TRBD1 (5 bases). V lost 4 bases and J lost 0, with 9 bases in between. The CDR3 spans 15 residues. From germline, CDR1 is SGHVS and CDR2 FQNEAQ. The CDR3 region has the DNA TGTGCCAGCAGCTATTCGACAGCGAACACCGGGGAGCTGTTTTTT. Protein: CASSYSTANTGELFF.

V gene TRBV27 combines with J gene TRBJ2-2; 15 bases fit TRBD2. The CDR3 is 18 amino acids. CDR1 and CDR2 from the germline V gene are MNHEY and SMNVEV (reference sequence). J lost 5 bases, V lost 6 bases, and 10 bases had no gene match. The CDR3 spells CASSQTGTSGRKTGELFF. The CDR3 DNA follows: TGTGCCAGCAGCCAAACTGGGACTAGCGGGAGGAAAACCGGGGAGCTGTTTTTT.

V is TRBV15 and J is TRBJ2-5; 7 bases map to TRBD2. Trimming removed 1 base from V and 5 bases from J; junction bases left unmatched: 1. The CDR3 has 13 residues. Looked up from germline, CDR1 is LNHNV and CDR2 is YYDKDF (reference sequence). The CDR3 reads CATSRGTSETQYF. The CDR3 nucleotides are TGTGCCACCAGCAGAGGGACTAGTGAGACCCAGTACTTC.